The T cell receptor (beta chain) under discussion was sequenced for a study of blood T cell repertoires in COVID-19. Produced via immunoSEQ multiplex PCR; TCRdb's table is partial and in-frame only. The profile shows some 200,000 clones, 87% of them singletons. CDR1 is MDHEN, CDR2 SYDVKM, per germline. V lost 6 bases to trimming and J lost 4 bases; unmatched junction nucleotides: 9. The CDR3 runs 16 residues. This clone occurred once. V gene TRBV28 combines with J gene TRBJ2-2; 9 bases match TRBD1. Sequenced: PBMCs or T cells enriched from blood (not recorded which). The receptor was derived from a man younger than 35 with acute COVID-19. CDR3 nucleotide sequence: TGTGCCAGCAGGAATACCGGGACAGGGACCACCGGGGAGCTGTTTTTT. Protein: CASRNTGTGTTGELFF.